The 5 T cell receptor beta chains given below trace back to one sample, sequenced in a study of cytomegalovirus exposure and HLA in healthy donors. Libraries were prepared by immunoSEQ multiplex PCR; TCRdb keeps only in-frame clonotypes and omits some of them. Altogether about 48,000 clones are present, around 90% being singletons, with the ten largest covering about 7%. The sequencing input was PBMCs. The receptors originated from a woman in her 30s in good health and CMV-seronegative.

The rearrangement joins TRBV30 to TRBJ1-5, with 7 bases matching TRBD1. V was clipped by 5 bases and J by 2 bases; unmatched bases: 3. Germline assignment: CDR1 GTSNPN and CDR2 SVGIG (reference sequence). The CDR3 is made up of 13 amino acids. The CDR3 DNA is TGTGCCTGGGCCGGACAGGGCAATCAGCCCCAGCATTTT. It codes for CAWAGQGNQPQHF.

A few counts support this clone. The rearrangement uses TRBV6-1 and TRBJ2-2; D is possibly TRBD2 (5 bases). CDR3 size: 16 residues. Between the trimmed V and J ends, which lost 2 bases and 3 bases, there was a span of 13 bases. In germline, CDR1 is MNHNS, CDR2 SASEGT. This CDR3 is CASSEFPGSDTGELFF. In DNA, the CDR3 is TGTGCCAGCAGTGAATTTCCGGGGAGCGACACCGGGGAGCTGTTTTTT.

This chain connects TRBV6-1 to TRBJ2-3; 7 bases map to TRBD2. Per the germline V gene, CDR1 is MNHNS and CDR2 is SASEGT. With 2 bases clipped from V and 3 bases from J, the junction kept 11 bases outside the gene matches. The CDR3 extends over 17 amino acids. Here the CDR3 reads CASSERWASGRTDTQYF. As DNA, the CDR3 is TGTGCCAGCAGTGAACGTTGGGCTAGCGGACGGACAGATACGCAGTATTTT.

The chain has TRBV10-3 and TRBJ2-7, with 8 nucleotides matching TRBD1. The CDR3 extends over 15 amino acids. V lost 8 bases, J lost 5 bases, and 14 bases stayed unmatched. Germline V gene lookup returns CDR1 ENHRY and CDR2 SYGVKD. In nucleotides, the CDR3 is TGTGCCATCCGGGGCCAGGGGGTGGGACAGGACGAGCAGTACTTC. Its protein is CAIRGQGVGQDEQYF.

This CDR3 reads CASSDQGEQYF. Written as DNA, the CDR3 is TGTGCCAGCAGTGATCAGGGCGAGCAGTACTTC. The J gene is TRBJ2-7, the V gene TRBV2; a weak D match, TRBD1 (5 bases). Between the trimmed V and J ends, which lost 3 bases and 6 bases, there was a span of 6 bases. CDR1 and CDR2 from the germline V gene are SNHLY and FYNNEI. The CDR3 is 11 amino acids.